This passage covers 5 T cell receptor beta chains from one sample sequenced in a study of T cell repertoires in cytomegalovirus infection (dated by TCRdb to between 2017 and 2020). The instrument was an Illumina HiSeq 1500. In TCRdb, the public reads were trimmed at Q25 with fastp and aligned with MiXCR, with productive beta chains retained. Under each unique CDR3 protein, matching rows form one entry showing the most common genes and DNA. The sample yields around 170,000 distinct CDR3 sequences; 13% to 15% were counted once. 25% to 30% of the sample belongs to the ten largest clones. Sequences were obtained from PBMCs. These receptors were taken from a human donor in good health (CMV status not recorded). Some clones in this sample may be carry-over from other donors' samples.

Ten or more counts support this clonotype. The rearrangement joins TRBV5-1 to TRBJ1-2, with 9 bases matching TRBD1. Germline lookup yields CDR1 SGHRS and CDR2 YFSETQ. The ends lost 6 bases at V and 6 bases at J; junction bases unmatched: 9. CDR3 size: 14 residues. CDR3 coding DNA: TGCGCCAGCACACGGACAGGGGCTTTGGATGGCTACACCTTC. Translated, it gives CASTRTGALDGYTF.

This clonotype was recorded a few times. The chain uses TRBV11-2 and TRBJ2-1; D gene uncertain. The CDR3 runs 14 residues. Germline loops: CDR1 SGHAT, CDR2 FQNNGV. The V gene lost 4 bases and the J gene lost 1 base, with 8 bases spanning the gap. This CDR3 is CASSSHGSYNEQFF. The CDR3 coding sequence is TGTGCCAGCAGCTCCCACGGGTCCTACAATGAGCAGTTCTTC. Drawing the rest from reference TRBV11-2 and TRBJ2-1, the complete variable domain is EAGVAQSPRYKIIEKRQSVAFWCNPISGHATLYWYQQILGQGPKLLIQFQNNGVVDDSQLPKDRFSAERLKGVDSTLKIQPAKLEDSAVYLCASSSHGSYNEQFFGPGTRLTVL.

The chain couples TRBV3-1 to TRBJ2-5, with D possibly TRBD2 on 6 matching bases. The V end lost 1 base, the J end lost 4 bases, and 7 bases lay between the germline ends. The CDR3 totals 13 residues. Germline values: CDR1 LGHDT, CDR2 YNNKEL (reference sequence). CDR3: CASSQVRGETQYF. The CDR3 region has the DNA TGTGCCAGCAGCCAAGTGCGGGGAGAGACCCAGTACTTC.

The chain uses TRBV29-1 and TRBJ2-1; D possibly uses TRBD1 or TRBD2 (5 bases each). This CDR3 contains 9 residues. CDR1 is SQVTM and CDR2 is ANQGSEA in the germline V gene. With 4 bases removed from V and 14 bases from J, the gap between germline ends came to 9 bases. This CDR3 is CSVGGVEFF. CDR3 in DNA: TGCAGCGTTGGAGGGGTTGAGTTCTTC.

V gene TRBV27 combines with J gene TRBJ2-5, with a tentative D call TRBD2 (5 bases). Germline V lookup: CDR1 MNHEY, CDR2 SMNVEV (reference sequence). V was pared by 1 base and J by 2 bases, with 11 bases between. There are 15 residues in the CDR3. The CDR3 reads CASSLWGAIQETQYF. CDR3 coding DNA: TGTGCCAGCAGTTTATGGGGAGCTATTCAAGAGACCCAGTACTTC.